This entry is about one TCR beta chain. Its cognate antigen is unknown. These data belong to a study of T cells expressing NK-cell markers. Whole-study results and caveats: The same clonotypes also predominated in the CD3+CD56-NKG2C+ fraction of several donors.

TCRdb re-called the 5' RACE reads and shows each CDR3 protein once, DNA omitted. The sample features about 460,000 distinct CDR3 sequences, with more than 1.4% in its top ten. Germline V CDR1 and CDR2: SEHNR, FQNEAQ (reference sequence). CDR3 size: 16 residues. The TCR originated in a woman aged 45-60 years in good health. Sequencing input: blood T cells: a sorted CD56 or NKG2C T cell subset, CD4+ or CD8+ T cells, or bulk PBMC T cells (not recorded which). This chain connects TRBV7-9 to TRBJ1-1; there is no DNA to check the TCRdb D call of TRBD1. The chain's CDR3 is CASSSNRGVPNTEAFF.